This T cell receptor beta chain was sequenced for a study of shared clonotypes between healthy human individuals. Overall study context: Those who served as donors were a couple of women and three men between the ages of 18 and 49. Notes on the study in general: Memory subsets generally showed lower estimated richness than naive subsets. Sorted-subset samples were not fully sequenced, rarefaction indicated.

Germline V gene sequence: CDR1 SEHNR, CDR2 FQNEAQ (reference sequence). Trimming took 5 bases from V and 8 from J, leaving 19 bases between them. The CDR3 contains 15 residues. CD45RO-negative cells were positively selected for CCR7, leaving out terminally differentiated effector memory CD45RA+ cells. Original data processing: ImmunoSEQ yielded junction-only sequences lacking quality scores, so filtering differed. Generated by immunoSEQ multiplex PCR, the TCRdb table keeps only in-frame clones and is missing some. The V and J calls and clone size are taken from that table; D and trimming were inferred from the DNA. The repertoire holds millions of clones, roughly 91% seen once, with more than 1.5% in the top ten. Turning to this clone: Its antigen is unknown.

Sequencing input: naive CD8+ T cells from PBMCs. The sequence was collected from a man aged 18 to 29 in good health. Some clones in this sample may be carry-over from other donors' samples. The genes are TRBV7-9 and TRBJ1-3, with D possibly TRBD1 on 6 matching bases. In DNA, the CDR3 is TGTGCCAGCAGCCACCGCCTCTCACCAGGGGACACCATATATTTT. Translation: CASSHRLSPGDTIYF.